Each of the 26 T cell receptor beta chains below was sequenced from the same sample in a study of blood T cell repertoires in COVID-19. TCRdb keeps only in-frame clones here, not all; method: immunoSEQ multiplex PCR. This table has more than 200,000 clones, roughly three quarters appearing once. The sequenced sample was peripheral blood. These receptors were obtained from a woman aged 40 to 50 with active or convalescent COVID-19.

This chain links TRBV28 with TRBJ2-5; 8 bases align to TRBD2. With 5 bases clipped from V and 5 bases from J, the junction kept 7 bases outside the gene matches. Germline values: CDR1 MDHEN, CDR2 SYDVKM. This CDR3 is 14 amino acids long. The CDR3 DNA sequence: TGTGCCAGCAGTCAAACTAGCGGCGGGGAGACCCAGTACTTC. Translated, it gives CASSQTSGGETQYF.

This clone came up once. The chain employs TRBV20-1 and TRBJ2-7, with D unclear. Germline V gene lookup returns CDR1 DFQATT and CDR2 SNEGSKA (reference sequence). V was clipped by 1 base and J by 6 bases, with 7 bases between them. This CDR3 spans 11 amino acids. The CDR3 is CSARVSREQYF. The CDR3, as DNA: TGCAGTGCTAGAGTCTCTCGCGAGCAGTACTTC.

The chain has TRBV28 and TRBJ2-1; 7 nucleotides line up with TRBD1. V lost 4 bases, J lost 2 bases, and 5 bases stayed unmatched. The germline gives CDR1 MDHEN, CDR2 SYDVKM. The CDR3 length is 15 residues. The CDR3 here is CASSWLTGAYNEQFF. CDR3 DNA sequence: TGTGCCAGCAGTTGGCTAACAGGGGCCTACAATGAGCAGTTCTTC.

This clone was observed once. The rearrangement links TRBV7-9 to TRBJ1-2, with D possibly matching TRBD1 (5 bases). Per germline, CDR1 SEHNR and CDR2 FQNEAQ (reference sequence). The V end was cut by 2 bases, the J end by 0 bases, with 10 bases between. The CDR3 consists of 15 residues. Here the CDR3 reads CASSLTTDPNYGYTF. The CDR3 coding sequence is TGTGCCAGCAGCTTAACGACAGATCCTAACTATGGCTACACCTTC.

The V call is TRBV20-1, the J call TRBJ1-1; D call uncertain. Looked up from germline, CDR1 is DFQATT and CDR2 is SNEGSKA (reference sequence). The V end lost 0 bases, the J end lost 11 bases, and 10 bases lay between the germline ends. The CDR3 contains 11 residues. The CDR3 protein is CSARDDLNAFF. CDR3 DNA sequence: TGCAGTGCTAGAGATGACTTAAACGCTTTCTTT.

The chain is built from TRBV10-2 and TRBJ1-3; weak D call: TRBD1 (6 bases). The CDR3 is 13 amino acids. Germline CDR1 and CDR2: WSHSY and SAAADI. Trimming took 6 bases from V and 0 from J, leaving 6 bases between them. The DNA of the CDR3 is TGCGCCAGCAGGGACAGCTCTGGAAACACCATATATTTT. This gives the protein CASRDSSGNTIYF.

This clone showed up just once. V gene TRBV5-1 combines with J gene TRBJ2-5; 8 bases match TRBD2. CDR1 and CDR2 (germline): SGHRS, YFSETQ. The CDR3 sequence is 16 residues long. J lost 2 bases, V lost 2 bases, and 8 bases had no gene match. CDR3 nucleotides: TGCGCCAGCAGCTTAACTTTAGCGGGGCAGCAAGAGACCCAGTACTTC. It encodes CASSLTLAGQQETQYF. Full variable domain (missing parts from reference TRBV5-1 and TRBJ2-5): KAGVTQTPRYLIKTRGQQVTLSCSPISGHRSVSWYQQTPGQGLQFLFEYFSETQRNKGNFPGRFSGRQFSNSRSEMNVSTLELGDSALYLCASSLTLAGQQETQYFGPGTRLLVL.

The rearrangement joins TRBV19 to TRBJ2-7; possibly TRBD2 for D (5 bases). Trimming pared 5 bases from V and 2 bases from J, leaving 19 bases between. The CDR3 contains 16 residues. CDR1 and CDR2 from the germline V gene are LNHDA and SQIVND (reference sequence). The CDR3 sequence: CASSSSAGGPPYEQYF. CDR3 in DNA: TGTGCCAGTAGTTCCTCCGCGGGTGGGCCGCCCTACGAGCAGTACTTC.

This clone was detected only a few times. The chain carries TRBV19 and TRBJ2-7, with TRBD1 matching 7 bases. This CDR3 has 14 amino acids. The germline gives CDR1 LNHDA, CDR2 SQIVND (reference sequence). V was pared by 3 bases and J by 7 bases, with 9 bases of the junction left unmatched. The DNA for the CDR3 is TGTGCCAGTAGTATCCGGCAGGGGGTATGGGAGCAGTACGTC. Protein product: CASSIRQGVWEQYV.

This chain links TRBV19 with TRBJ2-1; perhaps TRBD1 as D (6 bases). This CDR3 contains 14 residues. Germline V lookup: CDR1 LNHDA, CDR2 SQIVND (reference sequence). Trimming took off 5 bases at V and 2 bases at J, with 10 bases between the two ends. The CDR3 loop reads CASSLAGAYNEQFF. In nucleotides, the CDR3 is TGTGCCAGTAGTCTTGCAGGGGCCTACAATGAGCAGTTCTTC.

The gene calls are TRBV4-1 and TRBJ2-1; 13 positions match TRBD2. J was trimmed by 9 bases and V by 5 bases; bases with no gene match: 13. The germline CDR1 and CDR2 sequences are MGHRA and YSYEKL. The CDR3 runs to 17 residues. In DNA, the CDR3 is TGCGCCAGCAGCAGAACTAGCGGGGGGGTTAGGTCGGGTGAGCAGTTCTTC. As protein: CASSRTSGGVRSGEQFF.

This chain joins TRBV10-3 and TRBJ2-5, with 8 bases lining up with TRBD2. Trimming cost V 6 bases and J 5 bases; bases outside gene matches: 11. Looked up from germline, CDR1 is ENHRY and CDR2 is SYGVKD. The length of the CDR3 is 15 residues. The CDR3 reads CAIRNGGAGGETQYF. DNA for the CDR3: TGTGCCATCAGGAACGGGGGGGCCGGTGGGGAGACCCAGTACTTC.

The chain has TRBV5-4 and TRBJ1-6; D might be TRBD1 (5 bases). CDR1 and CDR2 from the germline V gene are SGHNT and YYREEE (reference sequence). V was pared by 10 bases and J by 0 bases, with 20 bases between. The CDR3 is made up of 17 amino acids. CDR3 sequence: CASKRGDSSSYNSPLHF. CDR3 sequence (DNA): TGTGCCTCAAAGCGGGGCGACTCTAGCTCCTATAATTCACCCCTCCACTTT.

The chain couples TRBV29-1 to TRBJ1-2; D unresolved. V lost 7 bases and J lost 4, with 16 bases in between. CDR3 length: 13 amino acids. CDR1 and CDR2 (germline): SQVTM, ANQGSEA. The CDR3, as DNA: TGCAGCGCGGACCCTGGGAGCGGCTATGGCTACACCTTC. Protein sequence: CSADPGSGYGYTF.

The chain joins TRBV28 to TRBJ1-2; D remains ambiguous. The V gene's germline CDR1 is MDHEN and CDR2 SYDVKM. Trimming stripped 7 bases from V and 4 bases from J, with 13 bases between. The CDR3 is 13 residues long. The CDR3 spells CASTAGRGYGYTF. DNA for the CDR3: TGTGCCAGCACGGCGGGGAGAGGCTATGGCTACACCTTC.

This CDR3 is CASSPSLSYEQYV. CDR3 sequence (DNA): TGTGCCAGCTCACCATCGCTATCCTACGAGCAGTACGTC. This chain joins TRBV18 and TRBJ2-7, with D unclear. CDR1 KGHSH and CDR2 LQKENI come from the germline V gene. The CDR3 runs to 13 residues. Trimming pared 2 bases from V and 1 base from J, leaving 6 bases between.

V gene TRBV5-1 combines with J gene TRBJ1-2; 8 nucleotides match TRBD1. This CDR3 contains 15 residues. Germline CDR1 reads SGHRS; CDR2 reads YFSETQ. The trim removed 3 bases at V and 8 bases at J, leaving 12 bases unmatched. This CDR3 is CASSSTGDRVGGYTF. The CDR3 DNA sequence: TGCGCCAGCAGCTCGACAGGGGATCGGGTAGGCGGCTACACCTTC.

This clone was detected only a few times. The V and J genes are TRBV5-5 and TRBJ2-5; TRBD2 agrees at 7 bases. The CDR3 extends over 14 amino acids. Germline CDR1 reads SGHKS; CDR2 reads YYEKEE (reference sequence). Germline trimming cut 4 bases from V and 1 base from J; bases unmatched to any gene: 4. The CDR3 DNA reads as TGTGCCAGCAGCGTCGGGAGGAGCCAAGAGACCCAGTACTTC. This encodes CASSVGRSQETQYF. The whole variable domain, filled in from reference TRBV5-5 and TRBJ2-5, reads DAGVTQSPTHLIKTRGQQVTLRCSPISGHKSVSWYQQVLGQGPQFIFQYYEKEERGRGNFPDRFSARQFPNYSSELNVNALLLGDSALYLCASSVGRSQETQYFGPGTRLLVL.

This chain connects TRBV18 to TRBJ2-5; D gene unclear. The V and J ends lost 3 bases and 5 bases respectively, with 4 bases between them. The CDR3 consists of 11 residues. Germline loops: CDR1 KGHSH, CDR2 LQKENI. CDR3 sequence reads: CASSPSETQYF. CDR3 nucleotides: TGTGCCAGCTCACCGTCGGAGACCCAGTACTTC.

This chain joins TRBV30 and TRBJ1-5; no clear D gene. The V gene's germline CDR1 is GTSNPN and CDR2 SVGIG (reference sequence). The CDR3 loop spans 15 amino acids. The V and J ends lost 4 bases and 2 bases respectively, with 15 bases between them. Here the CDR3 DNA reads TGTGCCTGGAATACGGGAGACTATGGCAATCAGCCCCAGCATTTT. It is translated as CAWNTGDYGNQPQHF.

The chain joins TRBV19 to TRBJ1-5, with D unresolved. With 5 bases removed from V and 1 base from J, the gap between germline ends came to 9 bases. The germline CDR1 and CDR2 sequences are LNHDA and SQIVND (reference sequence). The CDR3 has 14 amino acids. The CDR3 bases are TGTGCCAGTAGTCCTACAGCAAGCAATCAGCCCCAGCATTTT. Residues: CASSPTASNQPQHF.

This chain connects TRBV6-4 to TRBJ2-3; 10 bases match TRBD2. Per germline, CDR1 MRHNA and CDR2 SNTAGT. This CDR3 region has 14 residues. V was pared by 5 bases and J by 4 bases, with 3 bases of the junction left unmatched. CDR3 nucleotide sequence: TGTGCCAGCAGTCCGGGACTAGCGTCAGATACGCAGTATTTT. Amino acids: CASSPGLASDTQYF.

The chain couples TRBV30 to TRBJ1-2; 7 nucleotides line up with TRBD1. The CDR3 length is 12 residues. V lost 5 bases to trimming and J lost 6 bases; unmatched junction nucleotides: 6. Germline-derived CDR1 and CDR2 are GTSNPN and SVGIG (reference sequence). CDR3: CAWAPGGNGYTF. The CDR3 DNA is TGTGCCTGGGCGCCAGGGGGGAATGGCTACACCTTC.

The chain links TRBV7-7 to TRBJ1-2, with D uncertain. The germline V gene has CDR1 SSHAT and CDR2 FNYEAQ (reference sequence). CDR3 length equals 16 residues. Trimming stripped 0 bases from V and 8 bases from J, with 19 bases between. CDR3 region: CASSLARRQSSTGYTF. DNA of the CDR3: TGTGCCAGCAGCTTAGCGCGGCGGCAGAGCTCGACCGGCTACACCTTC.

The V gene is TRBV12-3 or TRBV12-4, the J gene TRBJ2-1, with D perhaps matching TRBD1 (5 bases). This CDR3 has 12 residues. V was shortened by 5 bases and J by 8 bases, with 10 bases between the two germline ends. The CDR3 nucleotides are TGTGCCAGCAGTCCCCCAGGGTATGAGCAGTTCTTC. Its protein is CASSPPGYEQFF.

The table lists this clone with a few counts. V usage is TRBV6-1 and J usage is TRBJ1-2; D gene unclear. Germline V gene sequence: CDR1 MNHNS, CDR2 SASEGT. The V gene lost 2 bases and the J gene lost 7 bases, with 2 bases spanning the gap. CDR3 length equals 10 residues. As DNA, the CDR3 is TGTGCCAGCAGTGAACGTGGCTACACCTTC. Its protein is CASSERGYTF.